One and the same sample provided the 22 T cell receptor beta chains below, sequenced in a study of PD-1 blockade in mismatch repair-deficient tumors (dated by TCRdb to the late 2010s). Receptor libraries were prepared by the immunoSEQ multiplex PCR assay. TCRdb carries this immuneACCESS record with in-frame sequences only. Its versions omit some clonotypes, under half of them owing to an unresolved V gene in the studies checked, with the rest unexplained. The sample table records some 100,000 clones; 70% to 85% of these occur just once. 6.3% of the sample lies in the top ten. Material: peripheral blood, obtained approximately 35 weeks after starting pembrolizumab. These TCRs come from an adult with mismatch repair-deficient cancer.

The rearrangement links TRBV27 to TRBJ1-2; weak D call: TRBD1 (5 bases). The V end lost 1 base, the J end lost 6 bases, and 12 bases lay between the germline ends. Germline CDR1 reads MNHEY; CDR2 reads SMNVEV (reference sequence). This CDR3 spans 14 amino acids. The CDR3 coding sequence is TGTGCCAGCAGTTTATTAGGGGCCGGGGATGGCTACACCTTC. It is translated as CASSLLGAGDGYTF.

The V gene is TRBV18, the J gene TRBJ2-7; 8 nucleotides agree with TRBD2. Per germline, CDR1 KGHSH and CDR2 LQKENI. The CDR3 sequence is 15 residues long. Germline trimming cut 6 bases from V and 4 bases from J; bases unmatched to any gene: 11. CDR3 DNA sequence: TGTGCCAGCTCCCTCGGGAGGGCAGGAGAGTACGAGCAGTACTTC. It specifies CASSLGRAGEYEQYF.

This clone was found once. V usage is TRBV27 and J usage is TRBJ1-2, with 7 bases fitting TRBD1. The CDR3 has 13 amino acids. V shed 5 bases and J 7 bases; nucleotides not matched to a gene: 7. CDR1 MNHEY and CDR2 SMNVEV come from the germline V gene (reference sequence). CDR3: CASSHDRVRGYTF. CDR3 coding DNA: TGTGCCAGCAGTCACGACAGGGTACGTGGCTACACCTTC.

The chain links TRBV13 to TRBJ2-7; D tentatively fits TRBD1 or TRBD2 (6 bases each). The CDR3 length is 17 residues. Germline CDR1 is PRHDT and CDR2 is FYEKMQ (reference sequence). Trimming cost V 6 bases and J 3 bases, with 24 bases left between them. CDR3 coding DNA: TGTGCCAGCAGTATGGGTGTCAAGCCGGGGGCGTACTACGAGCAGTACTTC. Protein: CASSMGVKPGAYYEQYF.

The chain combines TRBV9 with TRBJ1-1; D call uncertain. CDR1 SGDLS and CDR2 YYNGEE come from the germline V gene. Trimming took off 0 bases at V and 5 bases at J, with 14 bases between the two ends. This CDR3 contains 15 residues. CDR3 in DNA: TGTGCCAGCAGCGTAGAAGGTGTCGGTGCAACTGAAGCTTTCTTT. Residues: CASSVEGVGATEAFF. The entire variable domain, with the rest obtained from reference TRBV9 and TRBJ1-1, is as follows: DSGVTQTPKHLITATGQRVTLRCSPRSGDLSVYWYQQSLDQGLQFLIQYYNGEERAKGNILERFSAQQFPDLHSELNLSSLELGDSALYFCASSVEGVGATEAFFGQGTRLTVV.

CDR3 DNA sequence: TGTGCCAGTAGTGGACAGATAGAGAGTACGCAGTATTTT. It translates to CASSGQIESTQYF. The rearrangement links TRBV19 to TRBJ2-3; TRBD1 is a possible D gene (6 bases). The CDR3 is 13 amino acids. Trimming took 5 bases from V and 8 from J, leaving 14 bases between them. Germline V gene sequence: CDR1 LNHDA, CDR2 SQIVND (reference sequence).

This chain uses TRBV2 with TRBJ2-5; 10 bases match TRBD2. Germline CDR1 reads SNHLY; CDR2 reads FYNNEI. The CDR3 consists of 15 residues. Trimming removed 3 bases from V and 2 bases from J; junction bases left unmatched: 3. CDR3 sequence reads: CASSDSGRRQETQYF. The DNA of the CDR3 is TGTGCCAGCAGTGATAGCGGGAGGAGACAAGAGACCCAGTACTTC.

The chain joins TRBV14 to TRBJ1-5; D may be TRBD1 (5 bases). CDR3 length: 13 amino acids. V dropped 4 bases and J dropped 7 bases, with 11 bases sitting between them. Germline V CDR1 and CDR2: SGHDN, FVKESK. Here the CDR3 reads CASSLGGDQPQHF. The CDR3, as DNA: TGTGCCAGCAGCCTCGGAGGGGACCAGCCCCAGCATTTT.

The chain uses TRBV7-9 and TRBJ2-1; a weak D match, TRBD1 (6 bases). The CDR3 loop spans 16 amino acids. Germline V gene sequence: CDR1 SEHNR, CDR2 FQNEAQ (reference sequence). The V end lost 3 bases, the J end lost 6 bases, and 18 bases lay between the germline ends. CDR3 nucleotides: TGTGCCAGCAGCTTTTACCTTAGGGGGAAGGCCAATGAGCAGTTCTTC. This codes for CASSFYLRGKANEQFF.

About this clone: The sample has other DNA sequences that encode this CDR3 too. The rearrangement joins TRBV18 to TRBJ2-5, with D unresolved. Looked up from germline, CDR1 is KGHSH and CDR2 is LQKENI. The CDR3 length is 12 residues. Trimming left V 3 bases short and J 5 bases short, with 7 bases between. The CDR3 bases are TGTGCCAGCTCACCTAGAAGGGAGACCCAGTACTTC. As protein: CASSPRRETQYF.

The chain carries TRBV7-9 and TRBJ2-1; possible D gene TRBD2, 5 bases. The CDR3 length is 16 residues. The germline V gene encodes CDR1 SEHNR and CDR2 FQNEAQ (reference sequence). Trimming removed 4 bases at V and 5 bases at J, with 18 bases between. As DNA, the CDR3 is TGTGCCAGCAGCTCTTCCCGTTCGGAGGAAAACAATGAGCAGTTCTTC. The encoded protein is CASSSSRSEENNEQFF.

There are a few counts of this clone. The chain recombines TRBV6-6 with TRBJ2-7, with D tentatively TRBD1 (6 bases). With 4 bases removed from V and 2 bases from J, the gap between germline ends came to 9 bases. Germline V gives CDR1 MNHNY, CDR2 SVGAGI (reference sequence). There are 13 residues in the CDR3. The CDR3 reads CASSLQGPYEQYF. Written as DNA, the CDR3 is TGTGCCAGCAGTTTACAGGGACCCTACGAGCAGTACTTC.

The CDR3 nucleotides are TGTGCCAGCAGCGAGAGCCCCCCTAAGCGGGAGGGTTGGAATGAGCAGTTCTTC. Residues: CASSESPPKREGWNEQFF. The chain has TRBV9 and TRBJ2-1, with 10 bases identical to TRBD2. The germline CDR1 and CDR2 sequences are SGDLS and YYNGEE. The CDR3 extends over 18 amino acids. V gave up 3 bases and J gave up 7 bases; unmatched junction bases: 16.

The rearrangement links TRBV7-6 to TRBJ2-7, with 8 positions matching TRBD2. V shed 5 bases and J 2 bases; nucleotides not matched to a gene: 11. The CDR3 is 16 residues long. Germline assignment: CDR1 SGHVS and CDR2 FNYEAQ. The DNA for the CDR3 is TGTGCCAGCAGCCACCGGGGGGTAGCGGGAACCTACGAGCAGTACTTC. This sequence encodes CASSHRGVAGTYEQYF.

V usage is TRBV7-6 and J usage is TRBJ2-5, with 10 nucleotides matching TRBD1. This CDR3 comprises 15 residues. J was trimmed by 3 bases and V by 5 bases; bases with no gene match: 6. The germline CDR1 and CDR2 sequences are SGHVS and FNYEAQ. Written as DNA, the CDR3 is TGTGCCAGCAGCCGACAGGGGGCTCTAAAAGAGACCCAGTACTTC. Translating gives CASSRQGALKETQYF.

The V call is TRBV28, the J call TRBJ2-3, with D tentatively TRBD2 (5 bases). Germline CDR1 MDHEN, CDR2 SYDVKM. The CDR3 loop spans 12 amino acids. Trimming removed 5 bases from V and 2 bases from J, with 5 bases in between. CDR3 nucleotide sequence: TGTGCCAGCAGTCGGGACACAGATACGCAGTATTTT. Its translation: CASSRDTDTQYF.

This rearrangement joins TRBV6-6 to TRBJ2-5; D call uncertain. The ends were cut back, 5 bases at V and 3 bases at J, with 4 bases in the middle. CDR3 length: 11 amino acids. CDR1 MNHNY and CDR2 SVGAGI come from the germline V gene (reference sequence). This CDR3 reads CASSAEETQYF. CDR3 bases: TGTGCCAGCAGTGCAGAAGAGACCCAGTACTTC.

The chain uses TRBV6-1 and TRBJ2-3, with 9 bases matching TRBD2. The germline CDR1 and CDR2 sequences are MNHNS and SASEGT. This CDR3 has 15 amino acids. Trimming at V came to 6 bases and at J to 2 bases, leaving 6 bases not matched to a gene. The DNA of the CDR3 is TGTGCCAGCAGGGGGATAGCGGGGGTCACAGATACGCAGTATTTT. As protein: CASRGIAGVTDTQYF.

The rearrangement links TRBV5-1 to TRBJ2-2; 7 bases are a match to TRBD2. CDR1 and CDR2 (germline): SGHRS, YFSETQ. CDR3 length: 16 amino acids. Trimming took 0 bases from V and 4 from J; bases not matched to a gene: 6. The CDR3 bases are TGCGCCAGCAGCTTGGTCCTAGCGGAGGCCACCGGGGAGCTGTTTTTT. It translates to CASSLVLAEATGELFF.

The CDR3 DNA reads as TGTGCCTGGAGTCGCCCCCTAGCGGGAGGTTACAATGAGCAGTTCTTC. It encodes CAWSRPLAGGYNEQFF. The V gene is TRBV30, the J gene TRBJ2-1; 11 bases fit TRBD2. CDR3 length: 16 residues. The trim removed 2 bases at V and 4 bases at J, leaving 7 bases unmatched. Looked up from germline, CDR1 is GTSNPN and CDR2 is SVGIG (reference sequence).

The CDR3 spells CASMSGRDPENTIYF. The CDR3 nucleotides read TGTGCCAGCATGTCGGGCAGGGATCCCGAAAACACCATATATTTT. This chain joins TRBV27 and TRBJ1-3; tentatively, D is TRBD1 (5 bases). CDR3 length equals 15 residues. CDR1 and CDR2 (germline): MNHEY, SMNVEV (reference sequence). The germline V and J ends were trimmed by 7 bases and 6 bases, with 19 bases remaining between them.

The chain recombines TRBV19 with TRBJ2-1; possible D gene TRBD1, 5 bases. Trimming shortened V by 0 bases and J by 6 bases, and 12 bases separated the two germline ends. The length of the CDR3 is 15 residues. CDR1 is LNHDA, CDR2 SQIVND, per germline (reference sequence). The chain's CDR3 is CASSIDLFQGNEQFF. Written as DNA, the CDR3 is TGTGCCAGTAGTATAGATTTGTTCCAGGGCAATGAGCAGTTCTTC. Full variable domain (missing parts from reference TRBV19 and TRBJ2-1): DGGITQSPKYLFRKEGQNVTLSCEQNLNHDAMYWYRQDPGQGLRLIYYSQIVNDFQKGDIAEGYSVSREKKESFPLTVTSAQKNPTAFYLCASSIDLFQGNEQFFGPGTRLTVL.